This TCR beta chain emerged from a study of shared clonotypes between healthy human individuals. For the study at large: CD4 naive and CD4 memory each took three plates per donor, while CD8 naive took two and CD8 memory one.

The method was immunoSEQ multiplex PCR; TCRdb's version includes in-frame clones alone and lacks a portion of them. This table holds approximately 2.5 million clones, 85% to 95% found once. There were only Caucasian adults among the donors, and all lived in Nashville, Tennessee. Note on this clone: Its target is unknown.

Regarding the study as a whole: Compared with memory subsets, naive subsets generally had larger estimated richness. Non-shared clonotypes displayed generation probabilities falling below those of clonotypes present in all four donors.

The sequenced material came from naive CD4+ T cells sorted from blood. As for subset: CD45RA+ positively selected. This sequence was found in a man younger than 35 in good health.

The CDR3 nucleotides are TGTGCCAGCAGCTTTATCTCAGGGGGTGATGGCTACACCTTC. Its translation is CASSFISGGDGYTF. V usage is TRBV5-6 and J usage is TRBJ1-2; the match to TRBD1 covers 7 bases. The CDR3 loop spans 14 amino acids. With 2 bases clipped from V and 6 bases from J, the junction kept 7 bases outside the gene matches. Germline CDR1 reads SGHDT; CDR2 reads YYEEEE.